This T cell receptor (beta chain) appears in the sequencing data of a study of T cells after yellow fever vaccination. The wider study: SMART-Seq v4 Ultra Low Input prepared libraries from low-cell fractions.

With 1 base removed from V and 1 base from J, the gap between germline ends came to 5 bases. This CDR3 has 14 amino acids. Germline loops: CDR1 LNHDA, CDR2 SQIVND (reference sequence). By 5'RACE template switching, TCR cDNA was produced, with a universal primer site and UMIs added in the process. A single record per CDR3 protein comes from TCRdb applying MiXCR to the 5' RACE reads. The profile shows about 210,000 distinct CDR3 sequences, approximately 6.3% of them singletons. Regarding the study as a whole: At around 95% for CD4 and 88% for CD8, most primary-vaccination clones showed up again after the booster. Faster peaking, at day 5 versus 15, marked a secondary response that was weaker.

As concerns this clonotype: As yet, its antigen is unknown.

The sequence was collected from a young man who received the YFV17D yellow fever vaccine. The chain has TRBV19 and TRBJ1-5; D remains unclear. Sequences were derived from CD4+ T cells sorted from PBMCs, sampled on the day of the yellow fever booster vaccination. This chain's CDR3 is CASSIGGSNQPQHF. CDR3 DNA: TGTGCCAGTAGTATAGGAGGGAGCAATCAGCCCCAGCATTTT.